One sample yielded the 9 T cell receptor beta chains listed below, sequenced in a study of blood T cell repertoires in COVID-19. Sequenced by immunoSEQ multiplex PCR; TCRdb stores in-frame clones only, minus some. The sample yields roughly 480,000 clones, about 91% seen once. Sequencing input: peripheral blood. These receptor sequences come from a man younger than 30 with COVID-19, enrolled during active disease.

This chain uses TRBV29-1 with TRBJ1-1, with D unresolved. Germline V gene lookup returns CDR1 SQVTM and CDR2 ANQGSEA. This CDR3 is 13 amino acids long. V lost 4 bases to trimming and J lost 0 bases, with 9 bases between them. The CDR3 sequence is CSVVSRMNTEAFF. The CDR3 DNA sequence: TGCAGCGTTGTTAGTAGAATGAACACTGAAGCTTTCTTT.

The chain is built from TRBV11-2 and TRBJ2-7; 9 nucleotides align to TRBD1. In germline, CDR1 is SGHAT, CDR2 FQNNGV. The CDR3 consists of 14 residues. V dropped 5 bases and J dropped 4; count of bases not matched to a gene: 6. The CDR3 DNA follows: TGTGCCAGCAGCGCCGGGACAGGGTGGTACGAGCAGTACTTC. Encoded protein: CASSAGTGWYEQYF.

The chain couples TRBV24-1 to TRBJ2-1, with 14 positions matching TRBD2. Unmatched junction bases numbered 7, after V lost 3 bases and J lost 4 bases. The length of the CDR3 is 18 residues. Germline V CDR1 and CDR2: KGHDR, SFDVKD. The CDR3 DNA reads TGTGCCACCAGTGATCGGACTAGCGGGAGGTCGATTTACAATGAGCAGTTCTTC. Translated: CATSDRTSGRSIYNEQFF.

The chain combines TRBV7-6 with TRBJ2-5; the match to TRBD1 covers 9 bases. From germline, CDR1 is SGHVS and CDR2 FNYEAQ. This CDR3 contains 15 residues. Unmatched junction bases numbered 6, after V lost 2 bases and J lost 5 bases. The CDR3 DNA sequence: TGTGCCAGCAGCTTAACAGGGGGCGCTGGGGAGACCCAGTACTTC. It yields the protein CASSLTGGAGETQYF.

The chain joins TRBV7-8 to TRBJ2-5, with 15 bases identical to TRBD2. The CDR3 loop spans 18 amino acids. After removal of 6 bases from V and 7 bases from J, the junction contained 15 bases not matched to a gene. The germline V gene has CDR1 SGHVS and CDR2 FQNEAQ. The CDR3 DNA is TGTGCCAGCAGATCTAAACTTGTACTGGGACTAGCGGGAGGGACCCAGTACTTC. This encodes CASRSKLVLGLAGGTQYF.

The chain employs TRBV7-2 and TRBJ1-6; TRBD1 matches at 7 bases. V was pared by 5 bases and J by 5 bases, with 6 bases of the junction left unmatched. The length of the CDR3 is 15 residues. Germline CDR1 is SGHTA and CDR2 is FQGNSA. The DNA for the CDR3 is TGTGCCAGCAGCGTACAGGGGAAACATAATTCACCCCTCCACTTT. It encodes CASSVQGKHNSPLHF.

The chain couples TRBV7-3 to TRBJ2-7; a weak D match, TRBD2 (6 bases). The CDR3 totals 14 residues. Germline loops: CDR1 SGHTA, CDR2 FQGTGA. Trimming left V 8 bases short and J 0 bases short, with 14 bases between. The CDR3 protein is CASSVGGSSYEQYF. The CDR3 DNA follows: TGTGCCAGCTCCGTCGGGGGAAGCTCCTACGAGCAGTACTTC.

The rearrangement joins TRBV6-5 to TRBJ1-2, with 8 bases that match TRBD1. Trimming took 7 bases from V and 6 from J; bases not matched to a gene: 7. This CDR3 has 13 residues. Germline assignment: CDR1 MNHEY and CDR2 SVGAGI. The CDR3 loop reads CASTAGGWDGYTF. For the CDR3, the DNA is TGTGCCAGCACCGCAGGGGGCTGGGATGGCTACACCTTC.

This chain joins TRBV27 and TRBJ1-2; tentatively, D is TRBD1 (5 bases). Trimming took 3 bases from V and 6 from J, leaving 17 bases between them. This CDR3 comprises 15 residues. Germline CDR1 and CDR2: MNHEY and SMNVEV (reference sequence). The CDR3 bases are TGTGCCAGCAGTTTCTATGGGGGGGGGTGTGATGGCTACACCTTC. Residues: CASSFYGGGCDGYTF.